This note documents a single TCR beta chain sequence. Primed by a sample-barcoded 5' primer and a J-beta primer mix, a second PCR proceeded for roughly 7 to 11 cycles. A single record per CDR3 protein comes from TCRdb applying MiXCR to the 5' RACE reads. Among about a million distinct CDR3 sequences listed, approximately 50% were seen once. V dropped 8 bases and J dropped 3 bases, with 17 bases sitting between them. This CDR3 contains 14 residues. The sample originates from a study of blood T cells in healthy people across ages. The sequenced material came from blood. The TCR was taken from a woman in her sixties in good health. The V gene is TRBV12-3 or TRBV12-4, the J gene TRBJ2-7; D tentatively fits TRBD1 or TRBD2 (5 bases each). The CDR3 is CASAAGTLGYEQYF. CDR3 DNA sequence: TGTGCCAGCGCAGCCGGGACCCTGGGCTACGAGCAGTACTTC.